Below are 25 T cell receptor beta chains sequenced from a single sample in a study of cytomegalovirus exposure and HLA in healthy donors. The PCR was carried out with 60 Vbeta primers and 13 Jbeta primers. Sequencing was performed with immunoSEQ multiplex PCR; in TCRdb, only in-frame clones are kept and a portion is missing. The table lists approximately 170,000 clones, around 78% of them singletons. Sequenced: PBMCs. The receptors were gathered from a woman in her twenties or thirties in good health and CMV-seropositive.

V is TRBV2 and J is TRBJ2-5; 7 bases line up with TRBD1. The assigned J gene may be wrong: the sequence end matches TRBJ2-7 better. The CDR3 sequence is 12 residues long. Germline values: CDR1 SNHLY, CDR2 FYNNEI. The CDR3 sequence is CASRTGTYEQYF. CDR3 DNA: TGTGCCAGCAGGACAGGGACCTACGAGCAGTACTTC.

The V call is TRBV5-6, the J call TRBJ2-7; 8 positions agree with TRBD1. Germline assignment: CDR1 SGHDT and CDR2 YYEEEE. After removal of 4 bases from V and 6 bases from J, the junction contained 12 bases not matched to a gene. The CDR3 has 15 residues. CDR3 DNA: TGTGCCAGCAGCAGATCGGACAGGGTGACTGGCGAGCAGTACTTC. Its translation: CASSRSDRVTGEQYF.

The gene calls are TRBV5-1 and TRBJ1-2; D uncertain. Germline CDR1 and CDR2: SGHRS and YFSETQ. This CDR3 region has 13 residues. V lost 1 base to trimming and J lost 2 bases, with 6 bases between them. The DNA of the CDR3 is TGCGCCAGCAGCTTGAACGGGAACTATGGCTACACCTTC. It codes for CASSLNGNYGYTF.

This rearrangement joins TRBV7-2 to TRBJ1-6; D is unclear. CDR3 length equals 14 residues. Germline CDR1 reads SGHTA; CDR2 reads FQGNSA. Trimming cost V 5 bases and J 8 bases, with 13 bases left between them. For the CDR3, the DNA is TGTGCCAGCAGCCAATTCATCCGGGATTCACCCCTCCACTTT. Amino acid sequence: CASSQFIRDSPLHF.

This clone was observed once. The gene calls are TRBV7-9 and TRBJ2-2, with 13 positions matching TRBD2. V lost 3 bases to trimming and J lost 8 bases; unmatched junction nucleotides: 9. Germline V gene lookup returns CDR1 SEHNR and CDR2 FQNEAQ (reference sequence). The CDR3 totals 17 residues. This chain's CDR3 is CASSLPGLAGVGGELFF. The CDR3 region has the DNA TGTGCCAGCAGCTTGCCCGGACTAGCGGGAGTTGGTGGGGAGCTGTTTTTT.

V is TRBV4-3 and J is TRBJ2-5, with a weak D call TRBD1 (5 bases). This CDR3 has 15 amino acids. Germline values: CDR1 LGHNA, CDR2 YSLEER. V was cut by 0 bases and J by 5 bases, with 13 bases left in between. CDR3 bases: TGCGCCAGCAGCCAAGATCATGGGGCCGGGGAGACCCAGTACTTC. Protein product: CASSQDHGAGETQYF.

The chain uses TRBV5-1 and TRBJ1-6; the D is unclear. CDR1 is SGHRS, CDR2 YFSETQ, per germline. V lost 0 bases and J 5 bases, leaving 9 bases between the germline ends. This CDR3 has 15 amino acids. DNA for the CDR3: TGCGCCAGCAGCTTGGCGCCGGGAGATAATTCACCCCTCCACTTT. Its translation is CASSLAPGDNSPLHF.

The rearrangement joins TRBV27 to TRBJ2-7; D is perhaps TRBD2 (5 bases). This CDR3 is built from 13 residues. Trimming cost V 7 bases and J 1 base, with 11 bases left between them. CDR1 MNHEY and CDR2 SMNVEV come from the germline V gene (reference sequence). The CDR3: CASNPGGSYEQYF. Written as DNA, the CDR3 is TGTGCCAGCAACCCGGGCGGGTCCTACGAGCAGTACTTC.

The J gene is TRBJ2-7, the V gene TRBV5-1; 7 bases line up with TRBD2. CDR1 and CDR2 from the germline V gene are SGHRS and YFSETQ. Trimming at V came to 4 bases and at J to 9 bases, leaving 16 bases not matched to a gene. The CDR3 loop spans 15 amino acids. In DNA form, the CDR3 reads TGCGCCAGCAGCGATCCCGGGGGAGGGTCCCTCAGGCAGTACTTC. It codes for CASSDPGGGSLRQYF. The full variable domain, in which reference TRBV5-1 and TRBJ2-7 provide the parts outside the CDR3, is KAGVTQTPRYLIKTRGQQVTLSCSPISGHRSVSWYQQTPGQGLQFLFEYFSETQRNKGNFPGRFSGRQFSNSRSEMNVSTLELGDSALYLCASSDPGGGSLRQYFGPGTRLTVT.

This clone has only a few counts. The chain employs TRBV2 and TRBJ2-7; 7 bases agree with TRBD1. The CDR3 extends over 14 amino acids. The trim removed 6 bases at V and 0 bases at J, leaving 5 bases unmatched. Germline CDR1 SNHLY, CDR2 FYNNEI. In nucleotides, the CDR3 is TGTGCCAGCAGGCGACAGGGTGGCTCCTACGAGCAGTACTTC. Translated: CASRRQGGSYEQYF. Drawing the rest from reference TRBV2 and TRBJ2-7, the complete variable domain is EPEVTQTPSHQVTQMGQEVILRCVPISNHLYFYWYRQILGQKVEFLVSFYNNEISEKSEIFDDQFSVERPDGSNFTLKIRSTKLEDSAMYFCASRRQGGSYEQYFGPGTRLTVT.

V usage is TRBV6-4 and J usage is TRBJ2-2, with D uncertain. The germline V and J ends were trimmed by 3 bases and 3 bases, with 8 bases remaining between them. There are 14 residues in the CDR3. CDR1 is MRHNA, CDR2 SNTAGT, per germline. CDR3 nucleotide sequence: TGTGCCAGCAGTGAAGTGTCAGACACCGGGGAGCTGTTTTTT. Translated, it gives CASSEVSDTGELFF.

V and J are TRBV2 and TRBJ1-1; 9 bases agree with TRBD1. This CDR3 has 15 residues. The V segment lost 7 bases and the J segment 0 bases; nucleotides outside the gene matches: 6. Germline assignment: CDR1 SNHLY and CDR2 FYNNEI. The CDR3 DNA follows: TGTGCCAGCACGGGACAGGGCCTCATGAACACTGAAGCTTTCTTT. This gives the protein CASTGQGLMNTEAFF.

For the CDR3, the DNA is TGTGCCAGCAGCTCCGGGGGAACCAATCAGCCCCAGCATTTT. It encodes CASSSGGTNQPQHF. This rearrangement joins TRBV5-4 to TRBJ1-5, with TRBD1 as a possible D gene (5 bases). The CDR3 is made up of 14 amino acids. Between the trimmed V and J ends, which lost 3 bases and 3 bases, there was a span of 10 bases. Germline lookup yields CDR1 SGHNT and CDR2 YYREEE (reference sequence).

This clone was counted at least ten times. The chain combines TRBV10-2 with TRBJ1-2; weak D call: TRBD1 (6 bases). Trimming removed 4 bases from V and 4 bases from J, with 10 bases in between. The CDR3 spans 13 residues. Germline CDR1 reads WSHSY; CDR2 reads SAAADI. The CDR3 DNA reads TGCGCCAGCAGTGGGGGACAAGGCTATGGCTACACCTTC. It is translated as CASSGGQGYGYTF.

The V call is TRBV5-4, the J call TRBJ2-2, with a tentative D call TRBD2 (5 bases). The CDR3 covers 15 residues. CDR1 and CDR2 (germline): SGHNT, YYREEE (reference sequence). Trimming pared 4 bases from V and 1 base from J, leaving 11 bases between. Here the CDR3 DNA reads TGTGCCAGCAGCCTCTCGGCGGGGAACACCGGGGAGCTGTTTTTT. Its translation: CASSLSAGNTGELFF.

V and J are TRBV10-2 and TRBJ1-4; D gene ambiguous. V was pared by 9 bases and J by 0 bases, with 11 bases between. The CDR3 is 14 residues long. Germline CDR1 WSHSY, CDR2 SAAADI. The CDR3 DNA sequence: TGCGCCAGTTACAACGTTGCAACTAATGAAAAACTGTTTTTT. Translated: CASYNVATNEKLFF.

The J gene is TRBJ2-3, the V gene TRBV28; 13 nucleotides align to TRBD2. From germline, CDR1 is MDHEN and CDR2 SYDVKM. The CDR3 runs to 16 residues. V was clipped by 5 bases and J by 7 bases; unmatched bases: 9. The DNA of the CDR3 is TGTGCCAGCAGTATCACTAGCGGGGGGGGCCGAAATACGCAGTATTTT. Protein sequence: CASSITSGGGRNTQYF.

This chain joins TRBV28 and TRBJ1-2; 8 nucleotides match TRBD1. V dropped 5 bases and J dropped 0; count of bases not matched to a gene: 2. CDR1 MDHEN and CDR2 SYDVKM come from the germline V gene. This CDR3 is 14 amino acids long. The CDR3 DNA follows: TGTGCCAGCAGTCAGGGGGCCTCTAACTATGGCTACACCTTC. Amino acids: CASSQGASNYGYTF.

This clone turned up a few times. The chain uses TRBV6-5 and TRBJ1-1; TRBD1 aligns across 9 bases. The CDR3 is 15 residues long. With V trimmed by 5 bases and J by 3 bases, 7 bases remained unmatched. CDR1 is MNHEY, CDR2 SVGAGI, per germline. CDR3 DNA sequence: TGTGCCAGCAGTAACAGGGGGCGTGGGGACACTGAAGCTTTCTTT. Amino acids: CASSNRGRGDTEAFF.

There are a few counts of this clone. The chain recombines TRBV4-3 with TRBJ2-3, with 9 bases that match TRBD1. The germline V gene has CDR1 LGHNA and CDR2 YSLEER. The CDR3 totals 19 residues. V lost 4 bases, J lost 1 base, and 15 bases stayed unmatched. CDR3 residues: CASSPDLSGTGYGTDTQYF. CDR3 in DNA: TGCGCCAGCAGCCCTGACTTGAGTGGGACAGGGTACGGCACAGATACGCAGTATTTT.

This chain joins TRBV2 and TRBJ2-7; D possibly corresponds to TRBD1 (5 bases). The CDR3 spans 13 residues. Looked up from germline, CDR1 is SNHLY and CDR2 is FYNNEI. Trimming shortened V by 6 bases and J by 3 bases, and 12 bases separated the two germline ends. The CDR3 region has the DNA TGTGCCAGCAGGAGATCGACAGTCTACGAGCAGTACTTC. Its translation: CASRRSTVYEQYF.

This rearrangement joins TRBV7-2 to TRBJ1-1; TRBD1 matches 12 bases. Germline V gene data show CDR1 as SGHTA and CDR2 as FQGNSA. Germline trimming cut 4 bases from V and 6 bases from J; bases unmatched to any gene: 12. CDR3 length: 17 amino acids. The CDR3, as DNA: TGTGCCAGCAGCTCACCCCGGGACAGGGGGCGCAGCGCTGAAGCTTTCTTT. Translation: CASSSPRDRGRSAEAFF.

This clone was found a few times. The V and J genes are TRBV9 and TRBJ1-3; maybe TRBD1 (6 bases). Germline CDR1 is SGDLS and CDR2 is YYNGEE. This CDR3 is built from 16 residues. V was cut by 0 bases and J by 0 bases, with 10 bases left in between. CDR3: CASSVVDSYSGNTIYF. Written as DNA, the CDR3 is TGTGCCAGCAGCGTAGTGGACAGCTACTCTGGAAACACCATATATTTT.

V is TRBV19 and J is TRBJ1-4; 10 bases match TRBD1. The CDR3 has 15 amino acids. Germline loops: CDR1 LNHDA, CDR2 SQIVND (reference sequence). V gave up 8 bases and J gave up 8 bases; unmatched junction bases: 11. The CDR3 nucleotides read TGTGCCAGTCGAGAGACAGGGGGCAGGCGGGAAAAACTGTTTTTT. It encodes CASRETGGRREKLFF.

The rearrangement joins TRBV6-5 to TRBJ1-1, with unresolved D. The germline CDR1 and CDR2 sequences are MNHEY and SVGAGI. CDR3 size: 13 residues. Between the trimmed V and J ends, which lost 6 bases and 1 base, there was a span of 9 bases. DNA of the CDR3: TGTGCCAGCAGGACTACCAAGAACACTGAAGCTTTCTTT. Amino acids: CASRTTKNTEAFF.